This is a list of T cell receptor beta chains from one sample in a study of identical twins. MiXCR, run by TCRdb on the 5' RACE reads, gives a single entry per CDR3 protein. The sample records 400,000 to 650,000 distinct CDR3 sequences, around 20% being singletons. The data also belong to a second study, concerning T cells expressing NK-cell markers.

Sequencing was done on a sample of CD4+ T cells sorted from blood. The receptors stem from a woman aged 18-29 years in good health. Both conserved end residues are part of each CDR3. D genes are given only for firm matches. The size field is filled for only some rows; it gives once, few, many or a size class.

clone_size	v_call	j_call	d_call	cdr3_aa	cdr3_nt
.	TRBV5-1	TRBJ1-6	.	CASGREYDSPLHF	TGCGCCAGCGGCAGGGAGTACGATTCACCCCTCCACTTT
.	TRBV10-3	TRBJ1-1	.	CAISEQEAEAFF	TGTGCCATCAGTGAGCAGGAGGCTGAAGCTTTCTTT
.	TRBV4-3	TRBJ2-1	.	CASSPGGGTNYNEQFF	TGCGCCAGCAGCCCTGGAGGCGGGACCAACTACAATGAGCAGTTCTTC
few	TRBV12-3/TRBV12-4	TRBJ1-3	.	CASSFGLNSGNTIYF	TGTGCCAGCAGTTTTGGGCTGAACTCTGGAAACACCATATATTTT
.	TRBV6-5	TRBJ2-7	.	CASSYVEGQYEQYF	TGTGCCAGCAGTTATGTGGAGGGCCAGTACGAGCAGTACTTC
few	TRBV12-3/TRBV12-4	TRBJ2-3	TRBD1	CASSHRDRGRYLTDTQYF	TGTGCCAGCAGTCACCGGGACAGGGGGCGTTATTTGACAGATACGCAGTATTTT
.	TRBV6-5	TRBJ2-7	TRBD1	CASSHRDRGPVGQYF	TGTGCCAGCAGTCACCGGGACAGGGGGCCTGTTGGGCAGTACTTC
few	TRBV20-1	TRBJ2-3	.	CSARSDTQYF	TGCAGTGCTAGATCAGATACGCAGTATTTT
.	TRBV20-1	TRBJ2-1	TRBD2	CSAGLGTYNEQFF	TGCAGTGCCGGACTAGGGACGTACAATGAGCAGTTCTTC
.	TRBV20-1	TRBJ1-6	.	CSASSQGRNSPLHF	TGCAGTGCTAGCTCCCAGGGGAGAAATTCACCCCTCCACTTT
.	TRBV10-3	TRBJ2-3	.	CATLGTATDTQYF	TGTGCCACCTTAGGAACTGCCACAGATACGCAGTATTTT
.	TRBV25-1	TRBJ2-7	.	CASSDPLTYEQYF	TGTGCCAGCAGTGATCCTCTTACCTACGAGCAGTACTTC
few	TRBV20-1	TRBJ2-4	.	CSARDAGGGENIQYF	TGCAGTGCTAGAGATGCAGGAGGGGGCGAAAACATTCAGTACTTC
.	TRBV5-1	TRBJ2-7	.	CASSFRGRAVSYEQYF	TGCGCCAGCAGCTTCCGGGGACGGGCCGTCTCCTACGAGCAGTACTTC
few	TRBV20-1	TRBJ2-3	.	CSSEGGADTQYF	TGCAGTTCCGAGGGGGGGGCAGATACGCAGTATTTT
.	TRBV4-3	TRBJ1-4	.	CASSQAGTQDEKLFF	TGCGCCAGCAGCCAAGCGGGGACACAAGATGAAAAACTGTTTTTT
.	TRBV5-1	TRBJ1-4	.	CASSYGAGSFGEEKLFF	TGCGCCAGCAGCTATGGGGCAGGGTCCTTCGGGGAAGAAAAACTGTTTTTT
.	TRBV12-3/TRBV12-4	TRBJ2-2	.	CASSSIRTGELFF	TGTGCCAGCAGTTCCATTCGCACCGGGGAGCTGTTTTTT
many	TRBV12-3/TRBV12-4	TRBJ2-5	TRBD1	CASSYRGQETQYF	TGTGCCAGCAGCTACAGGGGACAAGAGACCCAGTACTTC